The clone carrying this T cell receptor (beta chain) showed up just a few times. As yet, its antigen is unknown. CDR1 and CDR2 from the germline V gene are MGHDK and SYGVNS. There are 16 residues in the CDR3. The J segment lost 0 bases and the V segment lost 4 bases, leaving 8 bases of the junction unmatched. As every portion of the isolated RNA was reverse transcribed, the sequencing read expressed TCRB transcripts. The table came from immunoSEQ multiplex PCR; TCRdb's copy has only in-frame clones and leaves some out. This sample carries around 360,000 clones, around an eighth of them seen once, and the ten largest clones take 0.008% to 0.011%. The data belong to a study of beta chain features in type 1 diabetes. Study conclusions and caveats: Patients' naive, central memory and Treg TCRB repertoires seemed closer to one another than those of healthy donors. Shortening of TCRB CDR3s, moderate but significant, appeared in all four CD4+ subsets of Type 1 diabetes patients.

This chain links TRBV25-1 with TRBJ1-1; 7 nucleotides agree with TRBD1. The TCR was taken from a young woman with type 1 diabetes. Sample: naive CD4+ T cells from blood. The CDR3 region has the DNA TGTGCCAGCAGTGGACAGACAGGGACCATGAACACTGAAGCTTTCTTT. The encoded protein is CASSGQTGTMNTEAFF. Supplemented by reference TRBV25-1 and TRBJ1-1, the full variable domain reads EADIYQTPRYLVIGTGKKITLECSQTMGHDKMYWYQQDPGMELHLIHYSYGVNSTEKGDLSSESTVSRIRTEHFPLTLESARPSHTSQYLCASSGQTGTMNTEAFFGQGTRLTVV.